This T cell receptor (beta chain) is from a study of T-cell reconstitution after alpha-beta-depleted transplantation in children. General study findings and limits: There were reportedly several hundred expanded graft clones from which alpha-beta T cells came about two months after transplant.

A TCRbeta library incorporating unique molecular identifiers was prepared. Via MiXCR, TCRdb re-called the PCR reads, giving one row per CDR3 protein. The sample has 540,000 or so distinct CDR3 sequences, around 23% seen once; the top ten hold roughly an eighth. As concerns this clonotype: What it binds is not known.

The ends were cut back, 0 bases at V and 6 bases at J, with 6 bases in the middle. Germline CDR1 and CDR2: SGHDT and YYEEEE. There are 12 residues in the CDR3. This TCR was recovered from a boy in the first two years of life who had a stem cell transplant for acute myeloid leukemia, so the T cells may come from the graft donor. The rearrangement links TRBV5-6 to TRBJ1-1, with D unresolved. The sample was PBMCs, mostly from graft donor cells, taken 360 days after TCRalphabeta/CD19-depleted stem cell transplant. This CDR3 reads CASSLGLAEAFF. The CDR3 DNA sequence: TGTGCCAGCAGCTTGGGGCTAGCTGAAGCTTTCTTT.